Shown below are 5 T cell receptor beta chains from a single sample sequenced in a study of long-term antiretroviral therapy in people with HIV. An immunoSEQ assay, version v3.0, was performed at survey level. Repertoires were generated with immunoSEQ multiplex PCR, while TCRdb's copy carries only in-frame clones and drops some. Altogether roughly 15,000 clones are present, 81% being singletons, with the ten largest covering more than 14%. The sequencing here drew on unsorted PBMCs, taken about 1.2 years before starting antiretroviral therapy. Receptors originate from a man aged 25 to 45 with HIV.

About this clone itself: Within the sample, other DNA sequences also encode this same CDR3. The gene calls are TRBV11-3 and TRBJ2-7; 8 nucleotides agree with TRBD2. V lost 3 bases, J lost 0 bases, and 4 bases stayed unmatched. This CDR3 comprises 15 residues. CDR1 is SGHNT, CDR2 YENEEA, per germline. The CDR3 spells CASSFSGGPSYEQYF. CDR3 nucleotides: TGTGCCAGCAGCTTCAGCGGGGGTCCCTCCTACGAGCAGTACTTC.

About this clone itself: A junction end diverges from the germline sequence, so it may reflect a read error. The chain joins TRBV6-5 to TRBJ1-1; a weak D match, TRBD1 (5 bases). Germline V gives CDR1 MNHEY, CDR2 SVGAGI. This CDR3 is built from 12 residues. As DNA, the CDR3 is TGTGCCAGCAGTCCGACCGGGGCGTTTCCTCAGTTT. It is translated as CASSPTGAFPQF.

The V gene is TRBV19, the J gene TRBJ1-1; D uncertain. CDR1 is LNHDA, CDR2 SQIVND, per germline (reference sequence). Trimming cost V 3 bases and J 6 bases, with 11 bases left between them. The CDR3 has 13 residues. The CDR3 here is CASSIAVRPEAFF. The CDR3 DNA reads TGTGCCAGTAGTATTGCTGTTAGACCTGAAGCTTTCTTT.

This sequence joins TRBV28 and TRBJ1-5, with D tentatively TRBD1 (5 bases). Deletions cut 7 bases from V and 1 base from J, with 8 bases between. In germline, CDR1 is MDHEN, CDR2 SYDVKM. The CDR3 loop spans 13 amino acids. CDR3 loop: CASNRGSNQPQHF. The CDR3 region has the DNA TGTGCCAGCAACCGGGGGAGCAATCAGCCCCAGCATTTT. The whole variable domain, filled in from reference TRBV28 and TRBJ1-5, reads DVKVTQSSRYLVKRTGEKVFLECVQDMDHENMFWYRQDPGLGLRLIYFSYDVKMKEKGDIPEGYSVSREKKERFSLILESASTNQTSMYLCASNRGSNQPQHFGDGTRLSIL.

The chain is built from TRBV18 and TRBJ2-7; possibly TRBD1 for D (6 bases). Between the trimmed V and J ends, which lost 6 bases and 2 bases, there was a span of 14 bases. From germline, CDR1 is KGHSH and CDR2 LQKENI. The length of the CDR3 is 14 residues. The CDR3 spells CASSVTGSPYEQYF. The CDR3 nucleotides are TGTGCCAGCTCTGTAACAGGGAGTCCCTACGAGCAGTACTTC.